Listed here is a single TCR beta chain. This entry comes from a study of T cell changes during pregnancy in multiple sclerosis. The germline V gene has CDR1 KGHSH and CDR2 LQKENI. The V gene lost 3 bases and the J gene lost 3 bases, with 12 bases spanning the gap. The CDR3 covers 15 residues. Data came from immunoSEQ multiplex PCR; TCRdb stores just in-frame clones and leaves some out. The table has about 89,000 clones, approximately 95% seen once. This receptor was obtained from a female donor in good health, enrolled as a control in a pregnancy study. The sample consisted of peripheral blood, taken after pregnancy. The V call is TRBV18, the J call TRBJ1-3; D not resolved. The CDR3 DNA reads TGTGCCAGCTCACCTCTTTCCGGGAATGGAAACACCATATATTTT. Protein sequence: CASSPLSGNGNTIYF.